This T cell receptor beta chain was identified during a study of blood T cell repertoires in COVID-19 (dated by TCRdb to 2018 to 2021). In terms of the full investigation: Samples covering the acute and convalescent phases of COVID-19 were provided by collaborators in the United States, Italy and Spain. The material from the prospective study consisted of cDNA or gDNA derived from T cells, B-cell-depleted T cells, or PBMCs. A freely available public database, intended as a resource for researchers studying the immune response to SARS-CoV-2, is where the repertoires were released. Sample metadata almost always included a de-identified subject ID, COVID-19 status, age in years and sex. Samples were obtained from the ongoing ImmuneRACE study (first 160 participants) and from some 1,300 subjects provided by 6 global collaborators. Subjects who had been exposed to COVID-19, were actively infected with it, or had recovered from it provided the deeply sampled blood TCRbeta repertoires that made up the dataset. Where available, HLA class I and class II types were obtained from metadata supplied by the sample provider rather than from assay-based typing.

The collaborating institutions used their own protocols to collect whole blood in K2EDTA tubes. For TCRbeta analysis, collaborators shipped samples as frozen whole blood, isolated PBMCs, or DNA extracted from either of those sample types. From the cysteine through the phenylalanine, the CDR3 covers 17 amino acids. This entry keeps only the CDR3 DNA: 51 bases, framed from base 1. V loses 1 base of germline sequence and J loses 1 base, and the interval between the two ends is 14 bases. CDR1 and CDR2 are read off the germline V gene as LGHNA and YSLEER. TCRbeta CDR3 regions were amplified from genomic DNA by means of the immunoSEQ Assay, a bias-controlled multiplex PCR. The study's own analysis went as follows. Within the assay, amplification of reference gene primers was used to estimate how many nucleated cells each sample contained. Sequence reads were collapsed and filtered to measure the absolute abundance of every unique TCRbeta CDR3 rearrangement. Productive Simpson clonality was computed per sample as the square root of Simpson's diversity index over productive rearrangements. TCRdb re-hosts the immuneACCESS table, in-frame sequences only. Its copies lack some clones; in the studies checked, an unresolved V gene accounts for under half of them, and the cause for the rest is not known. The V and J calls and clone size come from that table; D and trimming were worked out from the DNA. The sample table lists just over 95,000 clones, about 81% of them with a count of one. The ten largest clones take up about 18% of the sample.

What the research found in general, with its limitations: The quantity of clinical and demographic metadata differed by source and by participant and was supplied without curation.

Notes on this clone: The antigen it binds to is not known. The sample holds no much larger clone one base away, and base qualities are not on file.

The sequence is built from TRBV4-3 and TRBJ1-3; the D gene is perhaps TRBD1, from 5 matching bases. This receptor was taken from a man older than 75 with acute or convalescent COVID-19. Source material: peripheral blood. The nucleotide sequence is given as TGCGCCAGCAGCCAAGGGGAGGGGTTAGGGTCTGGAAACACCATATATTTT. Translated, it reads CASSQGEGLGSGNTIYF.